This T cell receptor beta chain was retrieved from a study of T cell responses to AZD1222 COVID-19 vaccine. The overall study: Recipients boosted at about 4 weeks or about 12 weeks are pooled. Findings and caveats of the study: The donors showed a predominance of white British ancestry and of females, with possible underestimation of clonal diversity. CD4 TCRs covered the whole spike, strongest at regions 160-218 and 743-854.

Note on this clone: Antigen: not known.

The table came from immunoSEQ multiplex PCR; TCRdb's copy has only in-frame clones and leaves some out. The repertoire holds over 70,000 clones, with over 75% as singletons. The CDR3 runs to 15 residues. The germline V gene encodes CDR1 SGHDT and CDR2 YYEEEE. V dropped 4 bases and J dropped 4 bases, with 18 bases sitting between them. V usage is TRBV5-6 and J usage is TRBJ2-7; D is possibly TRBD2 (5 bases). This receptor was identified in an adult in good health. Sequenced material: peripheral blood, taken on day 0 of AZD1222 vaccination. CDR3: CASSPTPTSVYEQYF. The CDR3 DNA reads as TGTGCCAGCAGCCCTACCCCAACTAGTGTATACGAGCAGTACTTC.